These T cell receptor beta chains were read from a single sample in a study of T cells in Graves' hyperthyroidism and ophthalmopathy. MiXCR, applied by TCRdb to the multiplex PCR reads, yields one record per CDR3 protein. The sample lists around 400,000 distinct CDR3 sequences; approximately 13% were seen once. Source material: blood. The source of these receptors is a woman between 18 and 29 years old with Graves' hyperthyroidism. Both conserved end residues are part of each CDR3. D genes are given only for firm matches. A clone size is listed for some rows: how often the clone was seen (once, few, many), or a class if it is expanded.

D	V	length	J	size	DNA	CDR3
NA	TRBV2	13	TRBJ2-1	many	TGTGCCAGCAGTGTACGATGGGACAATGAGCAGTTCTTC	CASSVRWDNEQFF
TRBD1	TRBV6-2/TRBV6-3	15	TRBJ2-7	many	TGTGCCAGCAGCCCCCCTCTGACAGGGATCTACGAGCAGTACTTC	CASSPPLTGIYEQYF
TRBD1	TRBV5-1	15	TRBJ2-1	many	TGCGCCAGCAGAACAGACAGGGGCCGGTACAATGAGCAGTTCTTC	CASRTDRGRYNEQFF
TRBD1	TRBV6-1	19	TRBJ2-7	many	TGTGCCAGCAGGCCCTCGTTCGGACCGCGGACAGGCGCGATCTACGAGCAGTACTTC	CASRPSFGPRTGAIYEQYF
NA	TRBV7-8	17	TRBJ2-3	many	TGTGCCAGCAGCTTTACACGGCAGCTAGGACGGGTAGATACGCAGTATTTT	CASSFTRQLGRVDTQYF
TRBD1	TRBV6-1	15	TRBJ1-2	many	TGTGCCAGCAGTTATCTAACGAGGGGGCCTTATGGCTACACCTTC	CASSYLTRGPYGYTF
TRBD1	TRBV5-1	15	TRBJ1-5	many	TGCGCCAGCAGCCCAACGACAGGGAGCAATCAGCCCCAGCATTTT	CASSPTTGSNQPQHF
NA	TRBV27	21	TRBJ1-6	many	TGTGCCAGCAGTTTAAAAGACATCAGCCTGGGCCCGAAGGGCATTAATTCACCCCTCCACTTT	CASSLKDISLGPKGINSPLHF
NA	TRBV6-1	18	TRBJ2-2	many	TGTGCCAGCAGTGTCGGGCGGGGGCCAAAACAGAACACCGGGGAGCTGTTTTTT	CASSVGRGPKQNTGELFF
TRBD1	TRBV6-2/TRBV6-3	13	TRBJ1-3	NA	TGTGCCAGCGACAGGGGCTCTGGAAACACCATATATTTT	CASDRGSGNTIYF
NA	TRBV20-1	15	TRBJ1-6	few	TGCAGTGCTAGGGCTCAGGCAGGGGACAATTCACCCCTCCACTTT	CSARAQAGDNSPLHF
NA	TRBV18	13	TRBJ2-5	many	TGTGCCAGCTCACCCCAGGGGAAAGAGACCCAGTACTTC	CASSPQGKETQYF
NA	TRBV9	16	TRBJ1-4	NA	TGTGCCAGCAGCGTGAGAACCGGTGGGGTGAATGAAAAACTGTTTTTT	CASSVRTGGVNEKLFF
NA	TRBV19	14	TRBJ1-5	NA	TGTGCCAGTAGACACGGGGTCCGGGATCAGCCCCAGCATTTT	CASRHGVRDQPQHF
NA	TRBV5-1	13	TRBJ2-5	many	TGCGCCAGCAGCTTGCAACAGCGGGAGACCCAGTACTTC	CASSLQQRETQYF
NA	TRBV28	16	TRBJ1-1	few	TGTGCCAGCAGTTTATTCATCTCGGCCGGAAACACTGAAGCTTTCTTT	CASSLFISAGNTEAFF
TRBD1	TRBV28	14	TRBJ1-4	many	TGTGCCAGCGCGGGGGACAGTCTACGGGAAAAACTGTTTTTT	CASAGDSLREKLFF
TRBD1	TRBV6-1	14	TRBJ2-5	many	TGTGCCAGCAGTCCCGGGACAGGGGGCGCGACCCAGTACTTC	CASSPGTGGATQYF
TRBD1	TRBV20-1	13	TRBJ1-4	few	TGCAGTGCCCCCGGGACAGGGGATGAAAAACTGTTTTTT	CSAPGTGDEKLFF
NA	TRBV19	15	TRBJ1-1	many	TGTGCCAGTAGTAGTCCCAGCAGCATGAACACTGAAGCTTTCTTT	CASSSPSSMNTEAFF
TRBD2	TRBV3-1	16	TRBJ2-1	NA	TGTGCCAGCAGCCAAGGGCTAGCGGGAGGGGACAATGAGCAGTTCTTC	CASSQGLAGGDNEQFF
NA	TRBV27	11	TRBJ2-2	many	TGTGCCAGCAGAACCACCGGGGAGCTGTTTTTT	CASRTTGELFF
NA	TRBV5-1	13	TRBJ2-7	many	TGCGCCAGCAGCTTGGACTTCACTTACGAGCAGTACTTC	CASSLDFTYEQYF
NA	TRBV19	13	TRBJ1-2	NA	TGTGCCAGTAGTATTGGGGCGGCGTATGGCTACACCTTC	CASSIGAAYGYTF
TRBD2	TRBV7-9	15	TRBJ2-1	NA	TGTACCAGCAGCTTAGCTGGGACTATCGCGGATGAGCAGTTCTTC	CTSSLAGTIADEQFF
NA	TRBV28	14	TRBJ2-7	many	TGTGCCAGCAGTTTAGCTGCAGGGTCCTACGAGCAGTACTTC	CASSLAAGSYEQYF
NA	TRBV28	12	TRBJ1-1	many	TGTGCCAGCAGTCTACCGGTAGCCGTGGCTTTCTTT	CASSLPVAVAFF
NA	TRBV28	21	TRBJ1-4	NA	TGTGCCAGCAGTCCAACCTCCTACAGGGCTATGGGTTGGCCAGATATGAAAAAACTGTTTTTT	CASSPTSYRAMGWPDMKKLFF
NA	TRBV6-5	17	TRBJ1-2	many	TGTGCCAGCAGTTACTCAGGTCCTTCGGCGGTCAGCTATGGCTACACCTTC	CASSYSGPSAVSYGYTF
NA	TRBV9	17	TRBJ1-2	many	TGTGCCAGCAGCGCAGCTACCGACAGTCGGGTGAACTATGGCTACACCTTC	CASSAATDSRVNYGYTF
TRBD1	TRBV5-1	17	TRBJ1-1	many	TGCGCCAGCAGCCGGAGGACAGGGCCCTTTTCGAACACTGAAGCTTTCTTT	CASSRRTGPFSNTEAFF
TRBD2	TRBV5-6	16	TRBJ2-3	many	TGTGCCAGCAGCCTCTATGGGGCGGGAGGAACCGATACGCAGTATTTT	CASSLYGAGGTDTQYF
TRBD2	TRBV6-2/TRBV6-3	14	TRBJ2-7	many	TGTGCCACCATAGACACTAGCGAGTCCTACGAGCAGTACTTC	CATIDTSESYEQYF
NA	TRBV28	17	TRBJ2-2	many	TGTGCCACCTTCCCCTACGGCGTCCCCATCCGCACCGGGGAGCTGTTTTTT	CATFPYGVPIRTGELFF
NA	TRBV7-2	14	TRBJ1-6	NA	TGTGCCAGCAGCTTAGCGTTGGGGAATTCACCCCTCCACTTT	CASSLALGNSPLHF
NA	TRBV12-3/TRBV12-4	15	TRBJ1-3	many	TGTGCCAGCAGTTTAGGGCTCCTCTCTGGAAACACCATATATTTT	CASSLGLLSGNTIYF
NA	TRBV20-1	13	TRBJ1-1	many	TGCAGTGCTAGAGGCAGTCTCTCCACTGAAGCTTTCTTT	CSARGSLSTEAFF
NA	TRBV20-1	14	TRBJ2-1	many	TGCAGTGCCTCCATTCAGGGACTCCACAATGAGCAGTTCTTC	CSASIQGLHNEQFF
NA	TRBV7-7	14	TRBJ2-7	NA	TGTGCTAGCAGCTTAACCCCGAGCTCCTACGAGCAGTACTTC	CASSLTPSSYEQYF
NA	TRBV19	16	TRBJ2-2	many	TGTGCCAGTAGTCCGCGGGCCACTGGTTCCACCGGGGAGCTGTTTTTT	CASSPRATGSTGELFF
NA	TRBV7-8	12	TRBJ1-1	many	TGTGCCGTCGGGGGGGGTGGCACTGAAGCTTTCTTT	CAVGGGGTEAFF
TRBD2	TRBV20-1	14	TRBJ2-5	NA	TGCAGTGCTAGATCCGTAGCGGGAGCTGAGACCCAGTACTTC	CSARSVAGAETQYF
TRBD1	TRBV5-5	15	TRBJ1-4	NA	TGTGCCAGCAGCCTGGACAGGGGGAAGTCAGAAAAACTGTTTTTT	CASSLDRGKSEKLFF
NA	TRBV30	13	TRBJ1-1	many	TGTGCCTCCAAAGGGACCGCCAACACTGAAGCTTTCTTT	CASKGTANTEAFF
NA	TRBV2	16	TRBJ1-5	many	TGTGCCAGCAGTGAAGGGAGGGGGGTGCAAGGTCAGCCCCAGCATTTT	CASSEGRGVQGQPQHF
TRBD1	TRBV6-1	13	TRBJ1-1	many	TGTGCCAGCCCAGGGGGATTGAACACTGAAGCTTTCTTT	CASPGGLNTEAFF
NA	TRBV7-9	14	TRBJ1-2	many	TGTGCCAGCAGCTCCCATGCCATTTCCTATGGCTACACCTTC	CASSSHAISYGYTF
TRBD1	TRBV7-3	16	TRBJ2-4	few	TGTGCCAGCAGCTTGGGGACAGGGGTAGCCAAAAACATTCAGTACTTC	CASSLGTGVAKNIQYF
NA	TRBV28	15	TRBJ1-4	many	TGTGCCAGCAGTTTTATGGGTCTCGCGGGGGAAAAACTGTTTTTT	CASSFMGLAGEKLFF
TRBD2	TRBV6-1	22	TRBJ2-2	NA	TGTGCCAGCAGACACCGGTGGGAAAAAGCCTTCGAAAATAGCGGGCTAACCGGGGAGCTGTTTTTT	CASRHRWEKAFENSGLTGELFF
NA	TRBV7-9	14	TRBJ1-3	few	TGTGCCAGCAGCTTTTCTGGGACTGGAAACACCATATATTTT	CASSFSGTGNTIYF
NA	TRBV7-2	15	TRBJ2-7	NA	TGTGCCAGCAGCTTATACTTGGCGGGGTCCTACGAGCAGTACTTC	CASSLYLAGSYEQYF